Listed below are T cell receptor beta chains from one sample, sequenced in a study of shared clonotypes between healthy human individuals. The data were produced by immunoSEQ multiplex PCR, yet TCRdb's version contains in-frame clones alone and is incomplete. In the table there are about 2.1 million clones, around 93% of which are singletons. The sequenced sample consisted of naive CD8+ T cells from PBMCs. These receptors were obtained from a man between 18 and 35 years old in good health. Some clones in this sample may be carry-over from other donors' samples. The CDR3 runs from the conserved cysteine through the conserved F or W. D genes are given only for firm matches. Expanded clones are given a class, and other clones once, few, many or no size at all.

J: TRBJ2-1
D: NA
size: NA
V: TRBV10-2
DNA: TGCGCCAGCACCCTTTCTCTCGATGAGCAGTTCTTC
CDR3: CASTLSLDEQFF

J: TRBJ2-7
D: NA
size: NA
V: TRBV5-6
DNA: TGTGCCAGCAGCTTGGGTGACAGCCCATACGAGCAGTACTTC
CDR3: CASSLGDSPYEQYF

J: TRBJ1-5
D: NA
size: NA
V: TRBV25-1
DNA: TGTGCCAGCAGTGAAGGGACGGGCCTTAATCAGCCCCAGCATTTT
CDR3: CASSEGTGLNQPQHF

J: TRBJ1-1
D: TRBD1
size: NA
V: TRBV2
DNA: TGTGCCAGCAGGGCCCGGGACAGGCTAACGAACACTGAAGCTTTCTTT
CDR3: CASRARDRLTNTEAFF

J: TRBJ2-5
D: NA
size: NA
V: TRBV14
DNA: TGTGCCAGCAGCCAAGTAAGGGTTGAGACCCAGTACTTC
CDR3: CASSQVRVETQYF

J: TRBJ2-7
D: NA
size: NA
V: TRBV23-1
DNA: TGCGCCAGCAGCCACGAAGGCGCGGGCAGGAGGGACGAGCAGTACTTC
CDR3: CASSHEGAGRRDEQYF

J: TRBJ2-1
D: NA
size: NA
V: TRBV4-1
DNA: TGCGCCAGCAGCCAAGATCTTAGAAGCAATGAGCAGTTCTTC
CDR3: CASSQDLRSNEQFF

J: TRBJ1-1
D: NA
size: NA
V: TRBV7-8
DNA: TGTGCCAGCAGCTTAAGAGGGGGGCACGGAGATGAAGCTTTCTTT
CDR3: CASSLRGGHGDEAFF

J: TRBJ1-1
D: NA
size: NA
V: TRBV6-6
DNA: TGTGCCAGCAGTTACTTACGACAGGAAGCTTTCTTT
CDR3: CASSYLRQEAFF

J: TRBJ2-1
D: TRBD1
size: NA
V: TRBV28
DNA: TGTGCCAGCAGACTCGGGGACAGCTCCTACAATGAGCAGTTCTTC
CDR3: CASRLGDSSYNEQFF

J: TRBJ2-1
D: TRBD1
size: NA
V: TRBV5-1
DNA: TGCGCCAGCAGCTTGGCAATTGGGACAGGGGACCGTGAGCAGTTCTTC
CDR3: CASSLAIGTGDREQFF

J: TRBJ2-2
D: NA
size: NA
V: TRBV7-9
DNA: TGTGCCAGCGGCGGGCCAGTTCTCACCGGGGAGCTGTTTTTT
CDR3: CASGGPVLTGELFF

J: TRBJ2-7
D: TRBD1
size: NA
V: TRBV7-9
DNA: TGTGCCAGCACCCAGGGTCCCGGGACAGGGATCAACGAGCAGTACTTC
CDR3: CASTQGPGTGINEQYF

J: TRBJ1-4
D: NA
size: NA
V: TRBV2
DNA: TGTGCCAGCAGCGAAGGGACCTTCGGAGGTAATGAAAAACTGTTTTTT
CDR3: CASSEGTFGGNEKLFF

J: TRBJ1-5
D: NA
size: NA
V: TRBV27
DNA: TGTGCCAGCAGTTTTTTAGGGCCCCAGCCCCAGCATTTT
CDR3: CASSFLGPQPQHF

J: TRBJ2-5
D: NA
size: NA
V: TRBV28
DNA: TGTGCCAGCAGTTTCCATGAGAACGGTGGAGAGACCCAGTACTTC
CDR3: CASSFHENGGETQYF

J: TRBJ1-1
D: NA
size: NA
V: TRBV19
DNA: TGTGCCAGTAGTACCGCTGAAGTAGGGATGAACACTGAAGCTTTCTTT
CDR3: CASSTAEVGMNTEAFF

J: TRBJ1-5
D: TRBD1
size: NA
V: TRBV15
DNA: TGTGCCACTAAGGACAGGGGAAATCAGCCCCAGCATTTT
CDR3: CATKDRGNQPQHF

J: TRBJ2-7
D: NA
size: NA
V: TRBV28
DNA: TGTGCCAGCATGGCGGGGGCGGGAGCCTACGAGCAGTACTTC
CDR3: CASMAGAGAYEQYF

J: TRBJ1-2
D: TRBD1
size: NA
V: TRBV9
DNA: TGTGCCAGCAGCGAAGGACAGGGGTCGACAAATGGCTACACCTTC
CDR3: CASSEGQGSTNGYTF

J: TRBJ1-1
D: NA
size: NA
V: TRBV27
DNA: TGTGCCAGCAGTTTATCGGCCGGGGGGGTTTCCACTGAAGCTTTCTTT
CDR3: CASSLSAGGVSTEAFF

J: TRBJ2-1
D: NA
size: NA
V: TRBV28
DNA: TGTGCCAGCAGTTTAGTCCACAATGAGCAGTTCTTC
CDR3: CASSLVHNEQFF

J: TRBJ2-1
D: NA
size: NA
V: TRBV12-5
DNA: TGTGCTAGTGGTTTGGCGGGAGACCACAATGAGCAGTTCTTC
CDR3: CASGLAGDHNEQFF

J: TRBJ2-1
D: TRBD2
size: NA
V: TRBV29-1
DNA: TGCAGCGTCTTAGCGGGAGGCTCCTACAATGAGCAGTTCTTC
CDR3: CSVLAGGSYNEQFF

J: TRBJ1-4
D: NA
size: NA
V: TRBV2
DNA: TGTGCCAGCAGTGAGTCCTGGGGTGGCACTAATGAAAAACTGTTTTTT
CDR3: CASSESWGGTNEKLFF

J: TRBJ2-3
D: NA
size: NA
V: TRBV4-3
DNA: TGCGCCAGCAGCCAAGATAACCCCCGGCGCACAGATACGCAGTATTTT
CDR3: CASSQDNPRRTDTQYF

J: TRBJ2-1
D: TRBD1
size: NA
V: TRBV5-1
DNA: TGCGCCAGCAGCTTCCCGGGACAGGACTACAATGAGCAGTTCTTC
CDR3: CASSFPGQDYNEQFF

J: TRBJ2-1
D: NA
size: NA
V: TRBV27
DNA: TGTGCCAGCATCATGTACAATGAGCAGTTCTTC
CDR3: CASIMYNEQFF

J: TRBJ2-7
D: NA
size: NA
V: TRBV6-5
DNA: TGTGCCAGCAGTTACTCGATTAATTCCGCGGAGCAGTACTTC
CDR3: CASSYSINSAEQYF

J: TRBJ2-7
D: TRBD2
size: NA
V: TRBV7-2
DNA: TGTGCCAGCAGCCCAGGGACTAGCGGCTACGAGCAGTACTTC
CDR3: CASSPGTSGYEQYF

J: TRBJ2-5
D: NA
size: NA
V: TRBV27
DNA: TGTGCCAGCAGTTCGGGGACCCAGTACTTC
CDR3: CASSSGTQYF

J: TRBJ2-6
D: NA
size: NA
V: TRBV27
DNA: TGTGCCAGCGGCGAGAAGAAGCCGCTACTGCCTGGGGCCAACGTCCTGACTTTC
CDR3: CASGEKKPLLPGANVLTF

J: TRBJ1-6
D: NA
size: NA
V: TRBV4-2
DNA: TGTGCCAGCAGCCCCCCGAAGGGGGGGTCACCCCTCCACTTT
CDR3: CASSPPKGGSPLHF

J: TRBJ1-5
D: NA
size: NA
V: TRBV27
DNA: TGTGCCAGCAGTTTATTCTTCAATCAGCCCCAGCATTTT
CDR3: CASSLFFNQPQHF

J: TRBJ2-2
D: TRBD2
size: NA
V: TRBV7-9
DNA: TGTGCCAGCAGCCTTAGCGGGGGGCAGGGCCGCACCGGGGAGCTGTTTTTT
CDR3: CASSLSGGQGRTGELFF

J: TRBJ2-1
D: TRBD2
size: NA
V: TRBV28
DNA: TGTGCCAGCAGTTTGGGGGGATGGGGCGGGAGGTACAATGAGCAGTTCTTC
CDR3: CASSLGGWGGRYNEQFF

J: TRBJ1-1
D: NA
size: once
V: TRBV4-3
DNA: TGCGCCAGCAGCCATGATACAGGGAAACCAGCTTTCTTT
CDR3: CASSHDTGKPAFF

J: TRBJ2-5
D: NA
size: NA
V: TRBV9
DNA: TGTGCCAGCAGCGTAGCGGGGGGCCAGCGGGAGACCCAGTACTTC
CDR3: CASSVAGGQRETQYF

J: TRBJ2-1
D: TRBD2
size: NA
V: TRBV4-3
DNA: TGCGCCAGCAGCCGCCTGACTAGCGGCGATATTAACAATGAGCAGTTCTTC
CDR3: CASSRLTSGDINNEQFF

J: TRBJ1-2
D: TRBD1
size: NA
V: TRBV14
DNA: TGTGCCAGCAGCCAATCGAGGACAGGGAGAGACGGCTACACCTTC
CDR3: CASSQSRTGRDGYTF

J: TRBJ2-3
D: TRBD1
size: NA
V: TRBV28
DNA: TGTGCCAGCAGCAACCGGGACAGACCATCAGATACGCAGTATTTT
CDR3: CASSNRDRPSDTQYF

J: TRBJ2-5
D: TRBD1
size: NA
V: TRBV27
DNA: TGTGCCAGCAGCCCCATCGGACAGGGACTCCAAGAGACCCAGTACTTC
CDR3: CASSPIGQGLQETQYF

J: TRBJ1-3
D: NA
size: NA
V: TRBV6-1
DNA: TGTGCCAGCAGTGACGGGACTGGAAACACCATATATTTT
CDR3: CASSDGTGNTIYF

J: TRBJ1-5
D: NA
size: NA
V: TRBV27
DNA: TGTGCCAGCAGTTTATCCGCAATATATCAGCCCCAGCATTTT
CDR3: CASSLSAIYQPQHF

J: TRBJ2-3
D: TRBD2
size: NA
V: TRBV28
DNA: TGTGCCAGCAGTCGCCCCCTCGGACTAGCGGGCAACACAGATACGCAGTATTTT
CDR3: CASSRPLGLAGNTDTQYF

J: TRBJ2-5
D: TRBD2
size: NA
V: TRBV2
DNA: TGTGCCGACCAAGAAAGGACTAGCGGGAGTAAAGAGACCCAGTACTTC
CDR3: CADQERTSGSKETQYF

J: TRBJ2-5
D: TRBD1
size: NA
V: TRBV7-9
DNA: TGTGCCAGCAGCTTGGAAAACAGGGGTTGGGAGACCCAGTACTTC
CDR3: CASSLENRGWETQYF

J: TRBJ1-2
D: TRBD1
size: NA
V: TRBV7-3
DNA: TGTGCCAGCAGCCCCCACCCGGGGACAGGGGGCTTCACGCCCGAAGTTAACTATGGCTACACCTTC
CDR3: CASSPHPGTGGFTPEVNYGYTF

J: TRBJ2-2
D: TRBD1
size: once
V: TRBV27
DNA: TGTGCCAGCAGTTTAACATGGTGGGACAGGGTCCCCGGGGAGCTGTTTTTT
CDR3: CASSLTWWDRVPGELFF

J: TRBJ1-1
D: TRBD1
size: few
V: TRBV30
DNA: TGTGCCTGCCTCCAGGGGGGAGCTTTCTTT
CDR3: CACLQGGAFF

J: TRBJ2-3
D: TRBD2
size: NA
V: TRBV29-1
DNA: TGCAGCGTTGTTGTGGCGGGAGGATGGGATACGCAGTATTTT
CDR3: CSVVVAGGWDTQYF

J: TRBJ1-4
D: NA
size: NA
V: TRBV27
DNA: TGTGCCACCGAACAGAGGGCATCGACTAATGAAAAACTGTTTTTT
CDR3: CATEQRASTNEKLFF

J: TRBJ1-2
D: TRBD1
size: NA
V: TRBV7-2
DNA: TGTGCCAGCAGCCTCGACAGGGCTTGGGCTAACTATGGCTACACCTTC
CDR3: CASSLDRAWANYGYTF

J: TRBJ1-2
D: NA
size: NA
V: TRBV2
DNA: TGTGCCAGCAGTGCCTCCAGGGAGGGGCTTTCCTATGGCTACACCTTC
CDR3: CASSASREGLSYGYTF

J: TRBJ2-7
D: NA
size: NA
V: TRBV28
DNA: TGTGCCAGCAGTTTAGTCCAGGTTAGCCACGAGCAGTACTTC
CDR3: CASSLVQVSHEQYF

J: TRBJ1-1
D: NA
size: NA
V: TRBV19
DNA: TGTGCCGGTCGAACGGGGACTGAAGCTTTCTTT
CDR3: CAGRTGTEAFF

J: TRBJ1-1
D: TRBD1
size: NA
V: TRBV7-3
DNA: TGTGCCAGCAGCTACGGACAGGGCGGTACTGAAGCTTTCTTT
CDR3: CASSYGQGGTEAFF

J: TRBJ2-3
D: TRBD2
size: NA
V: TRBV4-1
DNA: TGCGCCAGCAGCCAGGGACTAGCGGGGGGGGATACGCAGTATTTT
CDR3: CASSQGLAGGDTQYF

J: TRBJ2-5
D: NA
size: once
V: TRBV6-1
DNA: TGTGCCAGCAGTGAAAGACTGGCATCAACGGAGACCCAGTACTTC
CDR3: CASSERLASTETQYF

J: TRBJ2-5
D: NA
size: NA
V: TRBV7-2
DNA: TGTGCCAGCAGCTTAAGGACTTCCCCTCAAGAGACCCAGTACTTC
CDR3: CASSLRTSPQETQYF